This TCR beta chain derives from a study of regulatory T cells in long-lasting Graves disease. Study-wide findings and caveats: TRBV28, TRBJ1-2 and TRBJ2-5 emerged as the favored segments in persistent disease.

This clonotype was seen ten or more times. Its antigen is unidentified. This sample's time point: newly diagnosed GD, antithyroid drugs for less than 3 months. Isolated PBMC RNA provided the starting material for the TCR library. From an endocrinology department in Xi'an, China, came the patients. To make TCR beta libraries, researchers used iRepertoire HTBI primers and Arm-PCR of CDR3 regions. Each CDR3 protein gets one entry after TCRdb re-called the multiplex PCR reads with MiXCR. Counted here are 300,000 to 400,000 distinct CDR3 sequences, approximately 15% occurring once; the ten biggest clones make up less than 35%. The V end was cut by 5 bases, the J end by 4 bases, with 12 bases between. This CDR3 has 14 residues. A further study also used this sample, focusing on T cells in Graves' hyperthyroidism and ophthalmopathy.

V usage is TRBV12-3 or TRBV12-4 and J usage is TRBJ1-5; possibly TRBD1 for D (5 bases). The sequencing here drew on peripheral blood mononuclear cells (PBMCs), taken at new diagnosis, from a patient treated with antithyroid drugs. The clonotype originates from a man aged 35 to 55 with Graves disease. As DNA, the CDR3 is TGTGCCAGCAGTACAGGAAGCGTTAATCAGCCCCAGCATTTT. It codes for CASSTGSVNQPQHF.